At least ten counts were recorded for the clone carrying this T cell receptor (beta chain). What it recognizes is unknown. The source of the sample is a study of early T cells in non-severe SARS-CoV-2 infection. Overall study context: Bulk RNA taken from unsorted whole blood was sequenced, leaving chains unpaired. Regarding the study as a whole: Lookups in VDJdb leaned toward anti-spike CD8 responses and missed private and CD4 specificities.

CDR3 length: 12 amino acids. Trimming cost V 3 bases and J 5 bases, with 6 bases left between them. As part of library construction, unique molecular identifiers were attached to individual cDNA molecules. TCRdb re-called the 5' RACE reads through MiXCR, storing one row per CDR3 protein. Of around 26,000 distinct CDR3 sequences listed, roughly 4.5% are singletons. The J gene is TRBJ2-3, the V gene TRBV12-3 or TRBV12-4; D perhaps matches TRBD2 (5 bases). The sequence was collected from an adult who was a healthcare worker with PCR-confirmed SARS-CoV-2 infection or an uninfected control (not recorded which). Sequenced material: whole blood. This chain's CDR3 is CASSFGLDTQYF. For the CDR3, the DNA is TGTGCCAGCAGTTTCGGACTAGATACGCAGTATTTT.